This T cell receptor (beta chain) was documented in a study of blood T cell repertoires in COVID-19. Study information: PBMCs, B-cell-depleted T cells, or T cells were the source of the cDNA or gDNA that made up the material.

This clone was found a few times. Trimming took 0 bases from V and 4 from J, leaving 9 bases between them. In germline, CDR1 is LGHDT, CDR2 YNNKEL (reference sequence). CDR3 length: 14 residues. Original handling: From reference gene primer amplification, estimates of nucleated cell counts were derived. Here immunoSEQ multiplex PCR was the method, and the copy in TCRdb shows in-frame clones only, minus some. The DNA was the basis for D and trimming; V, J and clone size are from that table. The sample lists about 130,000 clones, around four fifths occurring once. The sequence was collected from a man aged 60 to 75 who had recovered from COVID-19. This chain links TRBV3-1 (or the pseudogene TRBV3-2) with TRBJ1-2, with D hard to call. Sequenced input: peripheral blood. CDR3 nucleotide sequence: TGTGCCAGCAGCCAAGATGTACAGATCTATGGCTACACCTTC. It encodes CASSQDVQIYGYTF.